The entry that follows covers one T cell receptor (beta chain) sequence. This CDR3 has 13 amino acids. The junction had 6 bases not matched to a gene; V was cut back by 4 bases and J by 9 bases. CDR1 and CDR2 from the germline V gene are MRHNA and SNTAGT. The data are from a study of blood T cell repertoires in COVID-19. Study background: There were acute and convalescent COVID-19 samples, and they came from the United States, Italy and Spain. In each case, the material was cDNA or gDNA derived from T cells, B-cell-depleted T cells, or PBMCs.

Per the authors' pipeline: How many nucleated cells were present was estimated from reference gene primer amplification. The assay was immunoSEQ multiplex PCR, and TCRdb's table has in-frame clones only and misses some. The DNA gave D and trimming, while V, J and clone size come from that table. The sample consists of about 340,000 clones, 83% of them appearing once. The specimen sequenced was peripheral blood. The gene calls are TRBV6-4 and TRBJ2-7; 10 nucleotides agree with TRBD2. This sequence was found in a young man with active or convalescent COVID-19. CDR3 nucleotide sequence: TGTGCCAGCAGTGCTGTAGCGGGGGGCGGGCAGTACTTC. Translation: CASSAVAGGGQYF.